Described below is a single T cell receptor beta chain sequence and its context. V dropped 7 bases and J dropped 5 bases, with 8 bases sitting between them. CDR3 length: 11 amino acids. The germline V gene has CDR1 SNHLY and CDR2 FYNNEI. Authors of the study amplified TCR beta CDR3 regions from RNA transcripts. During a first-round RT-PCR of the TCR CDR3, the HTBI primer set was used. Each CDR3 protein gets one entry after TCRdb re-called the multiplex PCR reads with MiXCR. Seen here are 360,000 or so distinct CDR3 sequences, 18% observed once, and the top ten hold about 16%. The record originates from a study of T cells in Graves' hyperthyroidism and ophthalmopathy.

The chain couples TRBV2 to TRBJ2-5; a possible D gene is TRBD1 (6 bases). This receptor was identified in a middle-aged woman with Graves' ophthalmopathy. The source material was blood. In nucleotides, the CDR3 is TGTGCCAGCAACAGGGCCGAGACCCAGTACTTC. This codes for CASNRAETQYF.